The text below deals with one T cell receptor (beta chain). The antigen is unknown. This entry comes from a study of shared clonotypes between healthy human individuals. General study findings and limits: Around 5% of naive CD4 clonotypes were shared across a few donors.

Germline CDR1 is SGHTA and CDR2 is FQGNSA. CDR3 size: 16 residues. Deletions cut 4 bases from V and 0 bases from J, with 13 bases between. The protocol was immunoSEQ multiplex PCR, while the TCRdb copy is restricted to in-frame clones and leaves out a portion. The sample has roughly 2,300,000 clones; around 93% are singletons. This chain joins TRBV7-2 and TRBJ2-1; D not certain. What was sequenced was naive CD4+ T cells from PBMCs. Subset here: CD45RA+ positively selected. The origin of this receptor is a man between 18 and 35 years old in good health. Some clones in this sample may be carry-over from other donors' samples. The CDR3 sequence is CASSSNPATSYNEQFF. Here the CDR3 DNA reads TGTGCCAGCAGCTCAAACCCGGCTACCTCCTACAATGAGCAGTTCTTC.